Listed here is a single TCR beta chain. Its antigen is still unknown. These data come from a study of shared clonotypes between healthy human individuals. Measured with immunoSEQ multiplex PCR; TCRdb has only the in-frame clones, and not every one. The sample carries some 2.3 million clones, just over 90% recorded once. This CDR3 region has 12 residues. Germline lookup yields CDR1 SGHTS and CDR2 YDEGEE. V shed 4 bases and J shed 3 bases, with 8 bases lying between them. Findings and caveats of the study: Larger richness was generally estimated for naive than memory subsets. Naive CD4 clonotypes overlapped across a few donors at roughly 5.1%.

The sequencing input was naive CD4+ T cells from PBMCs. Stated subset: CD45RA+ positively selected. This chain connects TRBV5-8 to TRBJ2-7; no clear D gene. This sequence originates from a man between 18 and 35 years old in good health. Some clones in this sample may be carry-over from other donors' samples. CDR3 sequence (DNA): TGTGCCAGCAGCATCCGTCTCTACGAGCAGTACTTC. The encoded protein is CASSIRLYEQYF.